This TCR beta chain was identified in a study of T cell responses to AZD1222 COVID-19 vaccine. Overall study findings and caveats: White British donors predominated, females outnumbered males, and clonal diversity was possibly underestimated. Spike-specific TCRs gained breadth and depth after people received two AZD1222 doses.

Assay used: immunoSEQ multiplex PCR; TCRdb lists only in-frame clones, some missing. Counted here are 140,000 to 150,000 clones, approximately 94% occurring once; the ten biggest clones make up 1.9%. As regards this clone: Its matching antigen is unknown. A read error may produce the germline difference seen at one junction end.

The sequence was collected from an adult in good health. Sequenced material: peripheral blood, taken on day 0 of AZD1222 vaccination.

CDR3 sequence (DNA): TGTGCCAGCAGCATAACAGGCAGCTCTGGAAACACCATATATTTT. As protein: CASSITGSSGNTIYF. The chain links TRBV7-3 to TRBJ1-3, with a weak D call TRBD1 (5 bases). This CDR3 has 15 residues. CDR1 and CDR2 from the germline V gene are SGHTA and FQGTGA. The whole variable domain, filled in from reference TRBV7-3 and TRBJ1-3, reads GAGVSQTPSNKVTEKGKYVELRCDPISGHTALYWYRQSLGQGPEFLIYFQGTGAADDSGLPNDRFFAVRPEGSVSTLKIQRTERGDSAVYLCASSITGSSGNTIYFGEGSWLTVV.